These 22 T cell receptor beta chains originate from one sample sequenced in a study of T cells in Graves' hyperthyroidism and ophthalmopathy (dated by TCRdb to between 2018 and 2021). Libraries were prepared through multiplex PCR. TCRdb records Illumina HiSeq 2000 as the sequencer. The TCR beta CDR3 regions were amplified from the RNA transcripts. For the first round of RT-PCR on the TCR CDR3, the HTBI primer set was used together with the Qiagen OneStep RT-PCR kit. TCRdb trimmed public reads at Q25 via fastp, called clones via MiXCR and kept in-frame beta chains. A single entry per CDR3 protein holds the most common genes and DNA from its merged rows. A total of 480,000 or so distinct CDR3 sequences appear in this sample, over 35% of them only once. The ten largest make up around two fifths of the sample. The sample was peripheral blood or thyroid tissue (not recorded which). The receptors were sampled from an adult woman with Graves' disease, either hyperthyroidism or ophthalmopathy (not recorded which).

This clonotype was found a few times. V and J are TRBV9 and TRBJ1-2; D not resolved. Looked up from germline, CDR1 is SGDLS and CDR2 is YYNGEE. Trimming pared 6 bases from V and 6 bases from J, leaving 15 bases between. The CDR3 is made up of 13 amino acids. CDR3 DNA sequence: TGTGCCAGCAACCGGGAGAGGGAGGATGGCTACACCTTC. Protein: CASNREREDGYTF.

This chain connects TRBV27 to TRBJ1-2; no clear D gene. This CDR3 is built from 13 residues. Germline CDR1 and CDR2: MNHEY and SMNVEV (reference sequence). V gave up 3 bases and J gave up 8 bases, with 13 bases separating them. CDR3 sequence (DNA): TGTGCCAGCAGTTTCAGTAGGTATAGCGGCTACACCTTC. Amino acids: CASSFSRYSGYTF.

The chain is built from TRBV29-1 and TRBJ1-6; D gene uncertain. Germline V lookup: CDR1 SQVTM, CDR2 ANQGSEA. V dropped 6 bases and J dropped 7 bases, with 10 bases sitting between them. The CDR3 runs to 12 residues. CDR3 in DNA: TGCAGCGTGTGGACGGCCAATTCACCCCTCCACTTT. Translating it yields CSVWTANSPLHF.

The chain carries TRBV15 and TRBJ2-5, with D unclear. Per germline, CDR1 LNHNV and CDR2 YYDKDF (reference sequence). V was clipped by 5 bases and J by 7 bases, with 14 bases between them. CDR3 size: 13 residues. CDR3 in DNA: TGTGCCACCAGCCCTCGCCAAGATGGGACCCAGTACTTC. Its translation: CATSPRQDGTQYF.

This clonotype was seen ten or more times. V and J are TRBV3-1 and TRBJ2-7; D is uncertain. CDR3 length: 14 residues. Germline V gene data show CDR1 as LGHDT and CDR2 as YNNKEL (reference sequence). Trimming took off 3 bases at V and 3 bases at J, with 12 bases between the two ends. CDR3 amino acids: CASSHTGSSYEQYF. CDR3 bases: TGTGCCAGCAGCCATACCGGGTCAAGCTACGAGCAGTACTTC.

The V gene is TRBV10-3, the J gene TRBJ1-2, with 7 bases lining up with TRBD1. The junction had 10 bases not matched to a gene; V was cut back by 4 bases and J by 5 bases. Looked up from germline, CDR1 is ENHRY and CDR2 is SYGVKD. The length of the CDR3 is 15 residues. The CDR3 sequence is CAISAFNRGGYGYTF. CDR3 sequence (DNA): TGTGCCATCAGTGCCTTTAACAGGGGAGGGTATGGCTACACCTTC.

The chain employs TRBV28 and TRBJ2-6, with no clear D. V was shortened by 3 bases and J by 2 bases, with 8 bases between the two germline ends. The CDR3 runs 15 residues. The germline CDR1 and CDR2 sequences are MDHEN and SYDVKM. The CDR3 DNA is TGTGCCAGCAGTTTTTCTGGGACTGGGGCCAACGTCCTGACTTTC. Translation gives CASSFSGTGANVLTF.

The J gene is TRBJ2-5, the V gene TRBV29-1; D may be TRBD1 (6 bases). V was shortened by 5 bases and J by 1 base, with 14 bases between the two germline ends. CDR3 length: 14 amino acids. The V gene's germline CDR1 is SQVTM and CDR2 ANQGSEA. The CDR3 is CSVLEGVGQETQYF. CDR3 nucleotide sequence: TGCAGCGTTCTCGAGGGGGTAGGCCAAGAGACCCAGTACTTC. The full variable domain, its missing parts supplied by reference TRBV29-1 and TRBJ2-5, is SAVISQKPSRDICQRGTSLTIQCQVDSQVTMMFWYRQQPGQSLTLIATANQGSEATYESGFVIDKFPISRPNLTFSTLTVSNMSPEDSSIYLCSVLEGVGQETQYFGPGTRLLVL.

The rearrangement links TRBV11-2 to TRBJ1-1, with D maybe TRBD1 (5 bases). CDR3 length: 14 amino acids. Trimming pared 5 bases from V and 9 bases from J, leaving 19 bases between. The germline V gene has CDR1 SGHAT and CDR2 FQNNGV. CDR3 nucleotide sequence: TGTGCCAGCAGCACCGATGCCTACAGGATTCAAGCTTTCTTT. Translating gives CASSTDAYRIQAFF.

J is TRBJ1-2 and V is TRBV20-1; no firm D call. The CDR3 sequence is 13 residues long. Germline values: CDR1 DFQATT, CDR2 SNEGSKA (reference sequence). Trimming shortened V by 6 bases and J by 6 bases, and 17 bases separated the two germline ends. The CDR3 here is CSATPGRNDGYTF. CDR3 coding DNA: TGCAGTGCAACACCCGGACGGAACGATGGCTACACCTTC.

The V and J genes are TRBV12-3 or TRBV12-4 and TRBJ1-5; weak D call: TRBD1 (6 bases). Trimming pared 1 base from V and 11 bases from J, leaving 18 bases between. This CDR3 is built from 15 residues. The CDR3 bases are TGTGCCAGCAGTTTAGAAGGGGGGGGCCAAGAGACCCAGCATTTT. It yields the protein CASSLEGGGQETQHF.

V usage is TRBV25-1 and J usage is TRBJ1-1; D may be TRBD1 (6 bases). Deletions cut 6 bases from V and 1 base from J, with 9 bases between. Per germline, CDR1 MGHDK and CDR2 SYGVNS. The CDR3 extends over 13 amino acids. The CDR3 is CASRDRANTEAFF. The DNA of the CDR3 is TGTGCCAGCAGGGACAGAGCGAACACTGAAGCTTTCTTT.

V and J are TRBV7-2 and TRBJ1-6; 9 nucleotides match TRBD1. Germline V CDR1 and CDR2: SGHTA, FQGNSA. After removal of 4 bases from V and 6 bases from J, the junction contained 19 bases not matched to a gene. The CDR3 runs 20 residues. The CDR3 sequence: CASSSPRDAQGARVNSPLHF. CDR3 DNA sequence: TGTGCCAGCAGCTCCCCACGTGACGCACAGGGGGCCAGGGTTAATTCACCCCTCCACTTT.

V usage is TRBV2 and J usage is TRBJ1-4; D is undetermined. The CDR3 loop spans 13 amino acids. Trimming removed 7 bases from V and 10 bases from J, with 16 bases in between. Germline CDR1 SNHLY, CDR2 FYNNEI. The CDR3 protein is CASMSTSGGKLFF. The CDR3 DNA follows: TGTGCCAGCATGAGCACCTCGGGAGGAAAACTGTTTTTT.

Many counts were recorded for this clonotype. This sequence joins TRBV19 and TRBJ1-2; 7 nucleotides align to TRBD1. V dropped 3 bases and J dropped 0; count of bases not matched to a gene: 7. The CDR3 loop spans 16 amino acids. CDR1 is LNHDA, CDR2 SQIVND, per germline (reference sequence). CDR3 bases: TGTGCCAGTAGTATGCGCGGGACAGCCGCTAACTATGGCTACACCTTC. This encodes CASSMRGTAANYGYTF. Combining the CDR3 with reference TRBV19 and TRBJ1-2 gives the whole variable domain DGGITQSPKYLFRKEGQNVTLSCEQNLNHDAMYWYRQDPGQGLRLIYYSQIVNDFQKGDIAEGYSVSREKKESFPLTVTSAQKNPTAFYLCASSMRGTAANYGYTFGSGTRLTVV.

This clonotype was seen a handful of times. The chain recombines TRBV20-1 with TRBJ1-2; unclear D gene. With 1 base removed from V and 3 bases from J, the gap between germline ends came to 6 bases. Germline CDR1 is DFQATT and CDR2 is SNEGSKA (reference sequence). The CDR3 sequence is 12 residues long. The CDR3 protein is CSARVPYYGYTF. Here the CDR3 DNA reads TGCAGTGCTAGAGTACCGTACTATGGCTACACCTTC.

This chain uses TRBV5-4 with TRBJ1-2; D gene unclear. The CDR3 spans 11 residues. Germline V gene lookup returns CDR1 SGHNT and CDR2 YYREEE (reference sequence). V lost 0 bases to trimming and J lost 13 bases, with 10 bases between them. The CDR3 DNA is TGTGCCAGCAGCTTGGGTCGAGGACCCACCTTC. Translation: CASSLGRGPTF. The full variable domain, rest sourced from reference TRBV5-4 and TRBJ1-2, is ETGVTQSPTHLIKTRGQQVTLRCSSQSGHNTVSWYQQALGQGPQFIFQYYREEENGRGNFPPRFSGLQFPNYSSELNVNALELDDSALYLCASSLGRGPTFGSGTRLTVV.

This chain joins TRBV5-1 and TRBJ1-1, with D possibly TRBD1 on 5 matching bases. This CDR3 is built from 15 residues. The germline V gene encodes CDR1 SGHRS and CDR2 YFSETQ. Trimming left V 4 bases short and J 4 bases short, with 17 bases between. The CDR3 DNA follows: TGCGCCAGCAGCCCCATCCGGGGGGGAACCACTGAAGCTTTCTTT. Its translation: CASSPIRGGTTEAFF.

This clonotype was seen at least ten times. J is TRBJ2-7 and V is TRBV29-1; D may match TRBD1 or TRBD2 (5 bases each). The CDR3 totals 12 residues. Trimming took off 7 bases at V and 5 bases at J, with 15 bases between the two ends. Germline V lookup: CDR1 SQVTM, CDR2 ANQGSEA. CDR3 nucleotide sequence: TGCAGCGCGAGCGAGGGGACCGACGAGCAGTACTTC. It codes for CSASEGTDEQYF.

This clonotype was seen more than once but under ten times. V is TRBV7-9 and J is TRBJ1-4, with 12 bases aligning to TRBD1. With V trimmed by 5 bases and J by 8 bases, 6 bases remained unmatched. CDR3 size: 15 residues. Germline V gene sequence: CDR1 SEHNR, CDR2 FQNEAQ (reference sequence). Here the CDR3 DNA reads TGTGCCAGCAGCCACCGGGACAGGGGGCTCGAAAAACTGTTTTTT. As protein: CASSHRDRGLEKLFF.

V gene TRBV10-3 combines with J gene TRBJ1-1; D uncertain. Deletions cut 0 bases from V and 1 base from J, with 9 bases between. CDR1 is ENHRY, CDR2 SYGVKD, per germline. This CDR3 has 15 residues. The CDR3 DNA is TGTGCCATCAGTGAGTCGATGGCGGGGAACACTGAAGCTTTCTTT. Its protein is CAISESMAGNTEAFF.

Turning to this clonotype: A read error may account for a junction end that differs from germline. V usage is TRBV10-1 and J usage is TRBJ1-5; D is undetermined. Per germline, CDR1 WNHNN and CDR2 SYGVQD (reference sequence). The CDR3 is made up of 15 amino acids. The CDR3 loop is CASSASARPNQPQHF. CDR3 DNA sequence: TGTGCCAGCAGCGCGTCGGCCCGTCCAAATCAGCCCCAGCATTTT.